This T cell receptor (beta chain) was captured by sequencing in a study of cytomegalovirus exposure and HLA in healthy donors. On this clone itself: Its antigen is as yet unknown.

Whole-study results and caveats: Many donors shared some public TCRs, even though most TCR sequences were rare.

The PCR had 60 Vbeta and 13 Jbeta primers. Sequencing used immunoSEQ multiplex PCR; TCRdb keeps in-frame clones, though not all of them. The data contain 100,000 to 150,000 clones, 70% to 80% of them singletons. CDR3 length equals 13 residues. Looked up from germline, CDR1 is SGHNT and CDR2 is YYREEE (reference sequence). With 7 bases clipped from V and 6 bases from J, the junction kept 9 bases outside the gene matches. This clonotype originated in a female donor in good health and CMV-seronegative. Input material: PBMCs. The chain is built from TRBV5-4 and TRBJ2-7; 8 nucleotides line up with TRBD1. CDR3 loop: CASRDRPSREQYF. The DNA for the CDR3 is TGTGCCAGCCGGGACAGGCCCTCCCGCGAGCAGTACTTC.